The 13 T cell receptor beta chains listed next were all sequenced from one sample in a study of cytomegalovirus exposure and HLA in healthy donors. PCR involved 60 Vbeta and 13 Jbeta primers. Assay used: immunoSEQ multiplex PCR; TCRdb lists only in-frame clones, some missing. The sample includes fewer than 200,000 clones, less than 75% of them seen just once. Sequenced sample: PBMCs. Receptor source: a girl between 10 and 17 years old in good health and CMV-seronegative.

This clone was seen a few times. The V call is TRBV14, the J call TRBJ1-4; TRBD1 matches at 10 bases. The J segment lost 8 bases and the V segment lost 4 bases, leaving 13 bases of the junction unmatched. Germline CDR1 reads SGHDN; CDR2 reads FVKESK. This CDR3 comprises 17 residues. Here the CDR3 reads CASSPINPGQGKEKLFF. The DNA for the CDR3 is TGTGCCAGCAGCCCCATAAACCCGGGACAGGGGAAGGAAAAACTGTTTTTT.

A few counts support this clone. The chain has TRBV4-1 and TRBJ1-1, with D tentatively TRBD1 (6 bases). This CDR3 contains 16 residues. Germline V gene sequence: CDR1 MGHRA, CDR2 YSYEKL. Trimming left V 0 bases short and J 6 bases short, with 17 bases between. The CDR3 spells CASSQEDSLEVPEAFF. DNA for the CDR3: TGCGCCAGCAGCCAAGAGGACAGCCTCGAGGTCCCTGAAGCTTTCTTT.

The V call is TRBV18, the J call TRBJ2-3; 12 bases align to TRBD2. The CDR3 extends over 16 amino acids. J gave up 2 bases and V 6 bases, and 6 bases lay outside the gene matches. Germline V gene lookup returns CDR1 KGHSH and CDR2 LQKENI. Written as DNA, the CDR3 is TGTGCCAGCTCTTCCCTAGCGGGGGGGATCACAGATACGCAGTATTTT. Translating gives CASSSLAGGITDTQYF.

CDR3 in amino acids: CASWDTSAQETQYF. The CDR3 coding sequence is TGTGCCAGCTGGGATACTAGCGCTCAAGAGACCCAGTACTTC. The V call is TRBV18, the J call TRBJ2-5; 7 positions match TRBD2. With 7 bases clipped from V and 2 bases from J, the junction kept 7 bases outside the gene matches. CDR1 and CDR2 from the germline V gene are KGHSH and LQKENI. The CDR3 consists of 14 residues. The full variable domain, with the rest looked up from reference TRBV18 and TRBJ2-5, is NAGVMQNPRHLVRRRGQEARLRCSPMKGHSHVYWYRQLPEEGLKFMVYLQKENIIDESGMPKERFSAEFPKEGPSILRIQQVVRGDSAAYFCASWDTSAQETQYFGPGTRLLVL.

This sequence joins TRBV10-3 and TRBJ1-5, with 7 positions matching TRBD1. Germline V CDR1 and CDR2: ENHRY, SYGVKD. The CDR3 sequence is 17 residues long. V lost 1 base to trimming and J lost 4 bases; unmatched junction nucleotides: 10. The CDR3, as DNA: TGTGCCATCAGTGAGTTTCCGGGACAGCGAGGAAATCAGCCCCAGCATTTT. It yields the protein CAISEFPGQRGNQPQHF.

The chain employs TRBV25-1 and TRBJ2-2, with D possibly TRBD1 on 6 matching bases. The CDR3 is made up of 17 amino acids. V was trimmed by 4 bases and J by 4 bases, leaving 19 bases between them. Germline CDR1 and CDR2: MGHDK and SYGVNS. The chain's CDR3 is CASSGSSETGSTGELFF. The DNA of the CDR3 is TGTGCCAGCAGTGGGTCATCCGAGACAGGATCCACCGGGGAGCTGTTTTTT.

This clone was seen just once. The J gene is TRBJ1-2, the V gene TRBV4-1; D remains unclear. Deletions cut 3 bases from V and 6 bases from J, with 14 bases between. Per the germline V gene, CDR1 is MGHRA and CDR2 is YSYEKL. This CDR3 comprises 14 residues. The CDR3 DNA reads TGCGCCAGCAGCCAGGAGCTTATGCGGAATGGCTACACCTTC. Its protein product is CASSQELMRNGYTF.

In this sample, this clone turned up a few times. V and J are TRBV2 and TRBJ1-3; D is undetermined. There are 16 residues in the CDR3. Germline CDR1 reads SNHLY; CDR2 reads FYNNEI. Deletions cut 5 bases from V and 0 bases from J, with 14 bases between. CDR3 residues: CASSMSAASSGNTIYF. For the CDR3, the DNA is TGTGCCAGCAGTATGTCTGCAGCGAGCTCTGGAAACACCATATATTTT. Full variable domain (rest looked up from reference TRBV2 and TRBJ1-3): EPEVTQTPSHQVTQMGQEVILRCVPISNHLYFYWYRQILGQKVEFLVSFYNNEISEKSEIFDDQFSVERPDGSNFTLKIRSTKLEDSAMYFCASSMSAASSGNTIYFGEGSWLTVV.

The chain combines TRBV7-7 with TRBJ2-2; maybe TRBD1 (6 bases). V dropped 4 bases and J dropped 5 bases, with 14 bases sitting between them. Germline V CDR1 and CDR2: SSHAT, FNYEAQ (reference sequence). This CDR3 has 15 residues. DNA of the CDR3: TGTGCCAGCAGCTCGCGGCAGGGGTATACCGGGGAGCTGTTTTTT. Amino acids: CASSSRQGYTGELFF.

The chain carries TRBV7-9 and TRBJ1-5; 8 bases are shared with TRBD1. In germline, CDR1 is SEHNR, CDR2 FQNEAQ (reference sequence). The ends lost 5 bases at V and 5 bases at J; junction bases unmatched: 8. The CDR3 sequence is 15 residues long. CDR3 nucleotide sequence: TGTGCCAGCAGCCCTCAGGGGGCGGGTTATCAGCCCCAGCATTTT. Residues: CASSPQGAGYQPQHF.

This clone was seen a handful of times. The CDR3 reads CASSWTVNEKLFF. CDR3 sequence (DNA): TGTGCCAGCAGCTGGACAGTTAATGAAAAACTGTTTTTT. The V and J genes are TRBV7-9 and TRBJ1-4; perhaps TRBD1 as D (6 bases). The ends were cut back, 4 bases at V and 4 bases at J, with 7 bases in the middle. The CDR3 is 13 residues long. Germline values: CDR1 SEHNR, CDR2 FQNEAQ (reference sequence).

The chain combines TRBV5-1 with TRBJ2-1; 11 nucleotides match TRBD2. Germline CDR1 SGHRS, CDR2 YFSETQ. V shed 3 bases and J 5 bases; nucleotides not matched to a gene: 7. The CDR3 is 16 residues long. The CDR3 DNA is TGCGCCAGCAGCTACCTACTAGCGGGGGCCGACAATGAGCAGTTCTTC. Amino acids: CASSYLLAGADNEQFF.

The chain has TRBV5-1 and TRBJ1-1, with 7 positions matching TRBD1. CDR3 length equals 16 residues. The germline V gene has CDR1 SGHRS and CDR2 YFSETQ. Trimming cost V 1 base and J 2 bases; bases outside gene matches: 8. CDR3 in amino acids: CASSLLTGVVNTEAFF. CDR3 coding DNA: TGCGCCAGCAGCTTGCTAACAGGGGTAGTTAACACTGAAGCTTTCTTT. Together with reference TRBV5-1 and TRBJ1-1, the CDR3 gives the full variable domain: KAGVTQTPRYLIKTRGQQVTLSCSPISGHRSVSWYQQTPGQGLQFLFEYFSETQRNKGNFPGRFSGRQFSNSRSEMNVSTLELGDSALYLCASSLLTGVVNTEAFFGQGTRLTVV.